This T cell receptor (beta chain) was sequenced for a study of cytomegalovirus exposure and HLA in healthy donors. Study conclusions and caveats: Usually a TCR sequence was rare, but some public TCRs were found in many donors. A classifier reportedly called cytomegalovirus status with high sensitivity and specificity. One later analysis, an examination of the 120 validation repertoires, found that first-cohort TCR clusters tended to co-occur in them.

From the roughly 120-subject validation cohort, which was separate from the roughly 630-subject first cohort, the donors were drawn. Concerning this clone itself: Its antigen is not known. The sample contains more than one DNA sequence encoding this CDR3.

The data were produced by immunoSEQ multiplex PCR, yet TCRdb's version contains in-frame clones alone and is incomplete. The table records approximately 70,000 clones, about 95% of them present only once. Sample: PBMCs. This clonotype originated in a woman aged 18 to 35 in good health and CMV-seronegative.

The CDR3 DNA reads as TGTGCCTGGAGTGTATCGGGGTATGGCTACACCTTC. Its translation is CAWSVSGYGYTF. The J gene is TRBJ1-2, the V gene TRBV30; D is unclear. The CDR3 loop spans 12 amino acids. Germline CDR1 GTSNPN, CDR2 SVGIG (reference sequence). Trimming took 0 bases from V and 5 from J, leaving 7 bases between them.